This T cell receptor beta chain stems from a study of CD8+CD57+ T cells in acquired aplastic anemia. Study-wide points: Patients shared around 30 CD8+ CDR3 sequences with controls.

Concerning this clonotype itself: Its antigen is as yet unknown.

TCR beta VDJ and CDR3 profiling used genomic DNA as template. TCRdb redid the calling of the reads with MiXCR, one entry per CDR3 protein. Among a few hundred thousand distinct CDR3 sequences listed, approximately 58% were seen once. Patients who underwent sequencing had shown CD8+CD57+ cell expansion by flow cytometry. The sequenced material came from sorted CD4+, CD8+, or CD8+CD57+ T cells (not recorded which) from PBMCs. The clonotype comes from a human donor with aplastic anemia.

CDR3 in amino acids: CASSRPGTSGRGTQYF. CDR3 coding DNA: TGTGCCAGCAGCCGCCCCGGGACTAGCGGGAGAGGGACCCAGTACTTC. J is TRBJ2-5 and V is TRBV7-2, with TRBD2 matching over 14 bases. There are 16 residues in the CDR3. V gave up 5 bases and J gave up 7 bases; unmatched junction bases: 9. The germline gives CDR1 SGHTA, CDR2 FQGNSA.